One and the same sample provided the 19 T cell receptor beta chains below, sequenced in a study of cytomegalovirus exposure and HLA in healthy donors. PCR was performed using 60 Vbeta and 13 Jbeta primers. Profiled with immunoSEQ multiplex PCR; TCRdb holds only in-frame clones, not every one. This table has some 100,000 clones, about three quarters appearing once. The sample comprised PBMCs. These receptors were taken from a female donor in good health and CMV-seronegative.

The genes are TRBV6-1 and TRBJ2-3; D is unresolved. CDR3 length: 14 residues. The V end lost 2 bases, the J end lost 3 bases, and 9 bases lay between the germline ends. Germline lookup yields CDR1 MNHNS and CDR2 SASEGT. The CDR3 spells CASSETTSTDTQYF. CDR3 nucleotide sequence: TGTGCCAGCAGTGAAACTACTTCTACAGATACGCAGTATTTT.

The chain carries TRBV19 and TRBJ2-1; possibly TRBD1 for D (7 bases). V lost 4 bases, J lost 9 bases, and 19 bases lay in between. There are 15 residues in the CDR3. CDR1 is LNHDA, CDR2 SQIVND, per germline (reference sequence). The CDR3, as DNA: TGTGCCAGTAGTACCGGGGGACGTCAGGGGGGTGAGCAGTTCTTC. Its protein is CASSTGGRQGGEQFF.

V and J are TRBV27 and TRBJ2-7; a possible D gene is TRBD2 (5 bases). This CDR3 has 13 amino acids. Germline V gene sequence: CDR1 MNHEY, CDR2 SMNVEV (reference sequence). V lost 5 bases and J lost 2, with 10 bases in between. CDR3 coding DNA: TGTGCCAGCAGTGTACCCGGGACCTACGAGCAGTACTTC. Its protein is CASSVPGTYEQYF.

This clone was seen more than once but under ten times. V and J are TRBV6-1 and TRBJ1-2, with 9 nucleotides matching TRBD1. After removal of 3 bases from V and 8 bases from J, the junction contained 4 bases not matched to a gene. Germline loops: CDR1 MNHNS, CDR2 SASEGT. This CDR3 is 13 amino acids long. The CDR3 DNA reads TGTGCCAGCAGTGAGCCACAGGGGGCGGGCTACACCTTC. Amino acid sequence: CASSEPQGAGYTF.

CDR3 nucleotide sequence: TGTGCCAGCAGAATGACGGGACAGCACACTGAAGCTTTCTTT. Its protein product is CASRMTGQHTEAFF. This chain links TRBV7-2 with TRBJ1-1; TRBD1 agrees at 7 bases. The CDR3 loop spans 14 amino acids. V dropped 6 bases and J dropped 3; count of bases not matched to a gene: 7. Germline CDR1 SGHTA, CDR2 FQGNSA.

The V call is TRBV19, the J call TRBJ2-1, with TRBD2 matching 12 bases. The CDR3 is 15 residues long. Per the germline V gene, CDR1 is LNHDA and CDR2 is SQIVND (reference sequence). V lost 5 bases and J lost 7; bases outside the gene matches: 6. CDR3 sequence: CASSPTSGGLNEQFF. In DNA form, the CDR3 reads TGTGCCAGTAGTCCCACTAGCGGGGGGTTGAATGAGCAGTTCTTC.

This chain connects TRBV7-8 to TRBJ2-2, with D maybe TRBD1 (6 bases). From germline, CDR1 is SGHVS and CDR2 FQNEAQ. V gave up 1 base and J gave up 1 base, with 19 bases separating them. The CDR3 sequence is 19 residues long. CDR3 nucleotide sequence: TGTGCCAGCAGCTTAGGATGGAGCGGACAGCTAAGGAACACCGGGGAGCTGTTTTTT. Protein product: CASSLGWSGQLRNTGELFF.

The chain has TRBV4-3 and TRBJ2-1; TRBD1 matches 7 bases. Germline V lookup: CDR1 LGHNA, CDR2 YSLEER. The ends lost 1 base at V and 4 bases at J; junction bases unmatched: 4. The CDR3 is made up of 15 amino acids. The CDR3 spells CASSQGDSSYNEQFF. The CDR3 DNA follows: TGCGCCAGCAGCCAAGGGGACAGCTCTTACAATGAGCAGTTCTTC.

In its sample, this clone was seen once. The V gene is TRBV29-1, the J gene TRBJ1-1; 8 positions agree with TRBD1. CDR3 length equals 15 residues. V trimming: 3 bases; J trimming: 1 base; junction bases outside the gene matches: 7. Germline V gives CDR1 SQVTM, CDR2 ANQGSEA. The CDR3 DNA reads TGCAGCGTTGACAGCCCCGGGACAGGGAACACTGAAGCTTTCTTT. Translating it yields CSVDSPGTGNTEAFF. The full variable domain, with the rest looked up from reference TRBV29-1 and TRBJ1-1, is SAVISQKPSRDICQRGTSLTIQCQVDSQVTMMFWYRQQPGQSLTLIATANQGSEATYESGFVIDKFPISRPNLTFSTLTVSNMSPEDSSIYLCSVDSPGTGNTEAFFGQGTRLTVV.

The genes are TRBV2 and TRBJ2-3, with D tentatively TRBD2 (5 bases). The ends were cut back, 5 bases at V and 14 bases at J, with 17 bases in the middle. The CDR3 sequence is 12 residues long. Per the germline V gene, CDR1 is SNHLY and CDR2 is FYNNEI. This chain's CDR3 is CASSLPPAAGYF. CDR3 coding DNA: TGTGCCAGCAGTCTTCCTCCCGCCGCGGGGTATTTT. Looking up the rest from reference TRBV2 and TRBJ2-3 gives the full variable domain: EPEVTQTPSHQVTQMGQEVILRCVPISNHLYFYWYRQILGQKVEFLVSFYNNEISEKSEIFDDQFSVERPDGSNFTLKIRSTKLEDSAMYFCASSLPPAAGYFGPGTRLTVL.

This chain uses TRBV5-4 with TRBJ1-2; D not certain. The CDR3 consists of 18 residues. Trimming removed 0 bases from V and 2 bases from J, with 20 bases in between. The germline CDR1 and CDR2 sequences are SGHNT and YYREEE (reference sequence). The CDR3 spells CASSLEPAGGRINYGYTF. The CDR3 DNA reads as TGTGCCAGCAGCTTGGAACCCGCGGGCGGACGGATCAACTATGGCTACACCTTC.

The genes are TRBV2 and TRBJ2-1; 9 bases map to TRBD2. V lost 1 base, J lost 12 bases, and 1 base stayed unmatched. The CDR3 has 12 residues. Germline CDR1 and CDR2: SNHLY and FYNNEI. The CDR3 reads CASSEGLAVQFF. The CDR3 nucleotides read TGTGCCAGCAGTGAAGGACTAGCGGTGCAGTTCTTC.

CDR3 loop: CASSFGGTTYQPQHF. The CDR3 DNA reads TGTGCCAGCAGTTTCGGGGGGACCACCTATCAGCCCCAGCATTTT. This chain uses TRBV28 with TRBJ1-5; perhaps TRBD1 as D (5 bases). Trimming cost V 3 bases and J 5 bases, with 14 bases left between them. Per germline, CDR1 MDHEN and CDR2 SYDVKM. This CDR3 spans 15 amino acids.

This clone was observed a handful of times. The chain combines TRBV5-1 with TRBJ1-1; TRBD1 is a possible D gene (5 bases). Germline values: CDR1 SGHRS, CDR2 YFSETQ. The V end lost 1 base, the J end lost 1 base, and 14 bases lay between the germline ends. CDR3 length equals 16 residues. In nucleotides, the CDR3 is TGCGCCAGCAGCTTGTCGGCAGGGTACGGGAACACTGAAGCTTTCTTT. It is translated as CASSLSAGYGNTEAFF.

The chain carries TRBV30 and TRBJ2-7; 7 nucleotides match TRBD2. Losses at the gene ends were 1 base for V and 3 bases for J; bases not matched to a gene: 6. In germline, CDR1 is GTSNPN, CDR2 SVGIG (reference sequence). The CDR3 is made up of 14 amino acids. Here the CDR3 reads CAWSAVRGFYEQYF. CDR3 bases: TGTGCCTGGAGTGCGGTGCGGGGGTTCTACGAGCAGTACTTC.

The rearrangement links TRBV19 to TRBJ1-1; 7 bases match TRBD1. V lost 7 bases, J lost 11 bases, and 13 bases stayed unmatched. Germline CDR1 is LNHDA and CDR2 is SQIVND (reference sequence). This CDR3 spans 13 amino acids. The CDR3: CASMGDWRGPAFF. Here the CDR3 DNA reads TGTGCCAGTATGGGGGACTGGAGGGGGCCGGCTTTCTTT.

This clone was seen more than once but under ten times. The chain is built from TRBV9 and TRBJ2-7, with 7 nucleotides matching TRBD1. V was pared by 5 bases and J by 2 bases, with 4 bases of the junction left unmatched. Germline assignment: CDR1 SGDLS and CDR2 YYNGEE. The CDR3 length is 13 residues. The CDR3 protein is CASSGQATYEQYF. In DNA, the CDR3 is TGTGCCAGCAGTGGACAGGCGACCTACGAGCAGTACTTC.

V usage is TRBV14 and J usage is TRBJ2-5, with D perhaps matching TRBD1 (7 bases). Between the trimmed V and J ends, which lost 1 base and 5 bases, there was a span of 14 bases. This CDR3 has 15 amino acids. Germline CDR1 reads SGHDN; CDR2 reads FVKESK. DNA of the CDR3: TGTGCCAGCAGCCAAGTCAGGGGGGCGGCGGAGACCCAGTACTTC. This sequence encodes CASSQVRGAAETQYF.

The gene calls are TRBV4-3 and TRBJ2-5, with a weak D call TRBD1 (6 bases). The CDR3 contains 16 residues. V was trimmed by 1 base and J by 5 bases, leaving 17 bases between them. Germline V gene lookup returns CDR1 LGHNA and CDR2 YSLEER. The CDR3 sequence is CASSQGVYRAWETQYF. DNA of the CDR3: TGCGCCAGCAGCCAAGGGGTCTACAGGGCCTGGGAGACCCAGTACTTC.